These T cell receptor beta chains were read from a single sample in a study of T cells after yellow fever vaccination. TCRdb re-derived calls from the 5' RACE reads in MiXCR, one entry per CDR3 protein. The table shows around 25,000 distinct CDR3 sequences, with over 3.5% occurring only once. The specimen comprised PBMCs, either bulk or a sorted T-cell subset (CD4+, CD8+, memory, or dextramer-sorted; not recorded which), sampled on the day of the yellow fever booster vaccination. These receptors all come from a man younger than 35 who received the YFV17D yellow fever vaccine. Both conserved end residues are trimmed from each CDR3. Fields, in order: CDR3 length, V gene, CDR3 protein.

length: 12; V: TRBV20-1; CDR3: SASGGLLQETQY
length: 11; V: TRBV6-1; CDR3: ASSKGTGVEQY
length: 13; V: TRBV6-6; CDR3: ASNLGLSSYNEQF
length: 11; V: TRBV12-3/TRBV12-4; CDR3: ASIGGSTDTQY
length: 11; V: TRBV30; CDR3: AWSRGNTDTQY
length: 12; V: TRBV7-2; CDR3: ASSPNAGRNEQF
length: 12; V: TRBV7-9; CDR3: ASSPRAGKGEQF
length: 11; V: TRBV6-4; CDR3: ASSSQMNTEAF
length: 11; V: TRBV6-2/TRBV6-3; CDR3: ASSYVGDQPQH
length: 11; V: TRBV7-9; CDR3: ASSPGEVYGYT
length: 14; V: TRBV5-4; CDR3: ASSYRTGSSGNTIY
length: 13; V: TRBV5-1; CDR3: ASSLQGQNTGELF
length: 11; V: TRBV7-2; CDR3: ASSFLRTGELF
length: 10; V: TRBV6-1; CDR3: ASTVTTDTQY
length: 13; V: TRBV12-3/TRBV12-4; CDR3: ASSLRTGGNTEAF
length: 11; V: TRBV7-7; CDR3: ASSPSSYNEQF
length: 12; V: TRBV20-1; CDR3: SAPLAGGTDTQY
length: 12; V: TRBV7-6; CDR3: ASSLNQQTYEQY
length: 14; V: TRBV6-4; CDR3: ASSEGTSGGTDTQY
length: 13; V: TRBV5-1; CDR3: ASSFRTGATGELF
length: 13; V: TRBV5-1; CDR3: ASSLEGQGSDEQY
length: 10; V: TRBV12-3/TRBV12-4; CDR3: ASSRDSTLQY
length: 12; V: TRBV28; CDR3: ASSKVLGQETQY
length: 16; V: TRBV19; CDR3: ASSIIWDLGSYNSPLH
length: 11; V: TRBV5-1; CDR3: ASSWTATDTQY
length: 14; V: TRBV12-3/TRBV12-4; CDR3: ASSSRTSGGRGTQY
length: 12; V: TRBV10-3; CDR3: ATSTGTDGTEAF
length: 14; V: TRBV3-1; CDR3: ASSQRGRGGNEKLF
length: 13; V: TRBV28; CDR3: ASSSRDATNEKLF
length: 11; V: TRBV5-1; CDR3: ASRGTQNTEAF
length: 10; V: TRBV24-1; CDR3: ATSDGLGEAF
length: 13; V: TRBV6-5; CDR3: ASSSGGGATDTQY
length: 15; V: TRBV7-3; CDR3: ASSLIGGRYSTDTQY
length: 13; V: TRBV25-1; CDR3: ASSSSGTGDQPQH
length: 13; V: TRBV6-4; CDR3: ASSASSGGTDTQY
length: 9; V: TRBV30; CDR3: AWSVGGAAF
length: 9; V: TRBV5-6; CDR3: ASSLLREAF
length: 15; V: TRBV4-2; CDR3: ASSQLTRTPLSDGYT
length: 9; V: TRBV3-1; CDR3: ASRVLETQY
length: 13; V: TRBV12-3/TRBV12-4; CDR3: ASTLWGRNTGELF
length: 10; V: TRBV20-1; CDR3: SALGPNTEAF
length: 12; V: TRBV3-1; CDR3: ASNSRGSTDTQY
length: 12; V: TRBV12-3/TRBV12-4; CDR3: ASSQIGIGETQY
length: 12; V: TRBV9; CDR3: ASSEATNTGELF
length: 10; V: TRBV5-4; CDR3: ASSLDGNTIY
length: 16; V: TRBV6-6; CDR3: ASSYPISGAASTDTQY
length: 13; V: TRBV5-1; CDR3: ASRPTGGEVNSQY
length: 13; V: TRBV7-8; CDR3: ASRANLRVQETQY
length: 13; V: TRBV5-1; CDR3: ASSGTSAYTDTQY
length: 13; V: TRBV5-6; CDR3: ASSLRGPGSYEQY
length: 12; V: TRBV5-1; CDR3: ASSPGQLNEKLF
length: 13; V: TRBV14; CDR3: ASSHSYGRAGEQY
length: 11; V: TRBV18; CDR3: ASSPAPGQGYT
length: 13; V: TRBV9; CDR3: ASSVLSGGADTQY